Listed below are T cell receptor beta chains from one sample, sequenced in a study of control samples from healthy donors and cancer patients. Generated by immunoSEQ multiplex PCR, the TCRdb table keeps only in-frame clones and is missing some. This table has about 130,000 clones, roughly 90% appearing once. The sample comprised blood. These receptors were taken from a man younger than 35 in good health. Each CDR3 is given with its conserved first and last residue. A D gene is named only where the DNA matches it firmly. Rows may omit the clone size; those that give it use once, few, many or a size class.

CDR3aa: CASSLDSYQPQHF; CDR3nt: TGCGCCAGCAGCTTGGATAGTTACCAGCCCCAGCATTTT; abundance: -; d_gene: -; j_gene: TRBJ1-5; v_gene: TRBV5-1
CDR3aa: CASSPDRGNTEAFF; CDR3nt: TGTGCCAGTAGTCCGGACAGGGGCAACACTGAAGCTTTCTTT; abundance: -; d_gene: TRBD1; j_gene: TRBJ1-1; v_gene: TRBV19
CDR3aa: CASSPGLAGPYEQYF; CDR3nt: TGTGCCAGCAGCCCAGGACTAGCGGGACCCTACGAGCAGTACTTC; abundance: once; d_gene: TRBD2; j_gene: TRBJ2-7; v_gene: TRBV13
CDR3aa: CASTGYNEQFF; CDR3nt: TGCGCCAGCACGGGTTACAATGAGCAGTTCTTC; abundance: -; d_gene: -; j_gene: TRBJ2-1; v_gene: TRBV10-2
CDR3aa: CASTPDRGYGYTF; CDR3nt: TGTGCCAGCACTCCGGACAGGGGGTATGGCTACACCTTC; abundance: -; d_gene: -; j_gene: TRBJ1-2; v_gene: TRBV21-1
CDR3aa: CASGWGRNYGYTF; CDR3nt: TGTGCTAGTGGTTGGGGCCGCAACTATGGCTACACCTTC; abundance: -; d_gene: -; j_gene: TRBJ1-2; v_gene: TRBV12-5
CDR3aa: CASSVSRDSVMNTEAFF; CDR3nt: TGTGCCAGTAGTGTCTCCCGGGACAGTGTAATGAACACTGAAGCTTTCTTT; abundance: -; d_gene: TRBD1; j_gene: TRBJ1-1; v_gene: TRBV19
CDR3aa: CASSHWGTGGHEQYF; CDR3nt: TGTGCCAGCAGCCATTGGGGGACAGGGGGGCACGAGCAGTACTTC; abundance: -; d_gene: TRBD1; j_gene: TRBJ2-7; v_gene: TRBV3-1/TRBV3-2
CDR3aa: CASIWGAQETQYF; CDR3nt: TGTGCCAGCATCTGGGGAGCTCAAGAGACCCAGTACTTC; abundance: -; d_gene: -; j_gene: TRBJ2-5; v_gene: TRBV6-5
CDR3aa: CASSHSYEQYF; CDR3nt: TGTGCCAGCAGCCACAGCTACGAGCAGTACTTC; abundance: -; d_gene: -; j_gene: TRBJ2-7; v_gene: TRBV11-2
CDR3aa: CASREDAPYGYTF; CDR3nt: TGTGCCAGCAGAGAAGACGCGCCCTATGGCTACACCTTC; abundance: -; d_gene: -; j_gene: TRBJ1-2; v_gene: TRBV2
CDR3aa: CASGSPGLRAFF; CDR3nt: TGTGCTAGTGGTTCCCCCGGGTTACGAGCTTTCTTT; abundance: -; d_gene: -; j_gene: TRBJ1-1; v_gene: TRBV12-5
CDR3aa: CASSLGGTGEKLFF; CDR3nt: TGTGCCAGCAGCTTGGGAGGAACTGGTGAAAAACTGTTTTTT; abundance: -; d_gene: -; j_gene: TRBJ1-4; v_gene: TRBV11-2
CDR3aa: CASSVGQGHGNTIYF; CDR3nt: TGTGCCAGCAGCGTAGGGCAGGGGCACGGAAACACCATATATTTT; abundance: few; d_gene: -; j_gene: TRBJ1-3; v_gene: TRBV9
CDR3aa: CASSLTNTEAFF; CDR3nt: TGTGCCAGCAGCTTGACTAACACTGAAGCTTTCTTT; abundance: -; d_gene: -; j_gene: TRBJ1-1; v_gene: TRBV11-2
CDR3aa: CAIAARPDRVGFQETQYF; CDR3nt: TGTGCCATCGCAGCCAGACCCGACAGGGTTGGGTTCCAAGAGACCCAGTACTTC; abundance: once; d_gene: TRBD1; j_gene: TRBJ2-5; v_gene: TRBV10-3
CDR3aa: CASSNRDVTSTDTQYF; CDR3nt: TGCGCCAGCAGCAACCGGGACGTTACTAGCACAGATACGCAGTATTTT; abundance: -; d_gene: -; j_gene: TRBJ2-3; v_gene: TRBV5-1
CDR3aa: CASSAQGKDTEAFF; CDR3nt: TGTGCCAGCAGTGCACAGGGGAAGGACACTGAAGCTTTCTTT; abundance: -; d_gene: TRBD1; j_gene: TRBJ1-1; v_gene: TRBV6-4
CDR3aa: CAISESYSNQPQHF; CDR3nt: TGTGCCATCAGTGAGTCCTATAGCAATCAGCCCCAGCATTTT; abundance: -; d_gene: -; j_gene: TRBJ1-5; v_gene: TRBV10-3
CDR3aa: CASSRSTGGDYGYTF; CDR3nt: TGTGCCAGCAGCCGCAGTACAGGGGGCGACTATGGCTACACCTTC; abundance: -; d_gene: TRBD1; j_gene: TRBJ1-2; v_gene: TRBV3-1/TRBV3-2
CDR3aa: CASSLGWDRTYEQYF; CDR3nt: TGTGCCAGCAGCTTAGGATGGGACAGGACCTACGAGCAGTACTTC; abundance: once; d_gene: TRBD1; j_gene: TRBJ2-7; v_gene: TRBV7-2
CDR3aa: CASSLNQGTDTQYF; CDR3nt: TGTGCCAGCAGCTTAAACCAGGGTACAGATACGCAGTATTTT; abundance: -; d_gene: -; j_gene: TRBJ2-3; v_gene: TRBV7-2
CDR3aa: CASSYYSNQPQHF; CDR3nt: TGTGCCAGCAGTTACTACTCAAATCAGCCCCAGCATTTT; abundance: -; d_gene: -; j_gene: TRBJ1-5; v_gene: TRBV6-5
CDR3aa: CASSFGRTDTQYF; CDR3nt: TGTGCCAGCAGCTTCGGAAGGACAGATACGCAGTATTTT; abundance: -; d_gene: -; j_gene: TRBJ2-3; v_gene: TRBV5-8
CDR3aa: CASSGGGDYGYTF; CDR3nt: TGTGCCAGCAGTGGGGGTGGTGACTATGGCTACACCTTC; abundance: -; d_gene: -; j_gene: TRBJ1-2; v_gene: TRBV3-1/TRBV3-2
CDR3aa: CAWSVRDRGRGQPQHF; CDR3nt: TGTGCCTGGAGTGTACGGGACAGGGGTCGGGGTCAGCCTCAGCATTTT; abundance: -; d_gene: TRBD1; j_gene: TRBJ1-5; v_gene: TRBV30
CDR3aa: CASSQVLAGGNTYNEQFF; CDR3nt: TGTGCCAGCAGCCAAGTATTAGCGGGGGGTAATACCTACAATGAGCAGTTCTTC; abundance: -; d_gene: TRBD2; j_gene: TRBJ2-1; v_gene: TRBV3-1/TRBV3-2
CDR3aa: CASSQAERGNNEQFF; CDR3nt: TGCGCCAGCAGCCAAGCCGAGCGGGGGAACAATGAGCAGTTCTTC; abundance: once; d_gene: TRBD2; j_gene: TRBJ2-1; v_gene: TRBV4-1
CDR3aa: CASSSRTRSSYNEQFF; CDR3nt: TGTGCCAGCAGCTCCCGGACTAGGAGCTCCTACAATGAGCAGTTCTTC; abundance: once; d_gene: TRBD2; j_gene: TRBJ2-1; v_gene: TRBV7-2
CDR3aa: CASSPGQGNTEAFF; CDR3nt: TGTGCCAGCTCCCCGGGACAGGGAAACACTGAAGCTTTCTTT; abundance: -; d_gene: TRBD1; j_gene: TRBJ1-1; v_gene: TRBV18
CDR3aa: CASSLGQTFGYGYTF; CDR3nt: TGTGCCAGCTCACTGGGACAGACCTTTGGCTATGGCTACACCTTC; abundance: -; d_gene: TRBD1; j_gene: TRBJ1-2; v_gene: TRBV18
CDR3aa: CASVRDPRNTEAFF; CDR3nt: TGTGCCAGCGTCAGGGACCCTCGGAACACTGAAGCTTTCTTT; abundance: -; d_gene: -; j_gene: TRBJ1-1; v_gene: TRBV5-6
CDR3aa: CSVTGGSSTDTQYF; CDR3nt: TGCAGCGTTACAGGGGGCTCTTCAACAGATACGCAGTATTTT; abundance: -; d_gene: TRBD1; j_gene: TRBJ2-3; v_gene: TRBV29-1
CDR3aa: CASSEDTERETQYF; CDR3nt: TGTGCCAGCAGTGAGGACACGGAGCGAGAGACCCAGTACTTC; abundance: -; d_gene: -; j_gene: TRBJ2-5; v_gene: TRBV6-1
CDR3aa: CASSEDGFTDTQYF; CDR3nt: TGTGCCAGCAGTGAAGACGGATTCACAGATACGCAGTATTTT; abundance: -; d_gene: -; j_gene: TRBJ2-3; v_gene: TRBV6-1
CDR3aa: CASSVEETVTF; CDR3nt: TGTGCCAGCAGCGTAGAAGAGACAGTGACCTTC; abundance: -; d_gene: -; j_gene: TRBJ1-2; v_gene: TRBV9
CDR3aa: CASSVEAGTYEQYF; CDR3nt: TGTGCCAGCAGCGTAGAAGCAGGGACCTACGAGCAGTACTTC; abundance: -; d_gene: -; j_gene: TRBJ2-7; v_gene: TRBV9
CDR3aa: CAISESKFWQLRNTIYF; CDR3nt: TGTGCCATCAGTGAGTCGAAGTTTTGGCAGCTTAGAAACACCATATATTTT; abundance: few; d_gene: -; j_gene: TRBJ1-3; v_gene: TRBV10-3
CDR3aa: CASSQSRGPPYEQYF; CDR3nt: TGTGCCAGCAGCCAATCACGGGGGCCACCCTACGAGCAGTACTTC; abundance: -; d_gene: -; j_gene: TRBJ2-7; v_gene: TRBV7-3
CDR3aa: CASRAGLAGGAYNEQFF; CDR3nt: TGTGCCAGCAGGGCCGGACTAGCGGGGGGCGCCTACAATGAGCAGTTCTTC; abundance: -; d_gene: TRBD2; j_gene: TRBJ2-1; v_gene: TRBV2
CDR3aa: CASSQREAPQETQYF; CDR3nt: TGCGCCAGCAGCCAGCGGGAGGCCCCGCAGGAGACCCAGTACTTC; abundance: -; d_gene: TRBD2; j_gene: TRBJ2-5; v_gene: TRBV5-1
CDR3aa: CASSLDRWTSNEKLFF; CDR3nt: TGTGCCAGCAGCTTAGACCGATGGACAAGTAATGAAAAACTGTTTTTT; abundance: -; d_gene: -; j_gene: TRBJ1-4; v_gene: TRBV7-8
CDR3aa: CATSDLEHEQYF; CDR3nt: TGTGCCACCAGTGATTTAGAACACGAGCAGTACTTC; abundance: -; d_gene: -; j_gene: TRBJ2-7; v_gene: TRBV24-1
CDR3aa: CASSEQGSGDEKLFF; CDR3nt: TGTGCCAGCAGTGAACAGGGATCAGGGGATGAAAAACTGTTTTTT; abundance: -; d_gene: -; j_gene: TRBJ1-4; v_gene: TRBV25-1
CDR3aa: CASSRKNYGYTF; CDR3nt: TGTGCCAGCAGCCGGAAAAACTATGGCTACACCTTC; abundance: -; d_gene: -; j_gene: TRBJ1-2; v_gene: TRBV6-5
CDR3aa: CASSLGGSGYTF; CDR3nt: TGTGCCAGCAGCCTAGGGGGATCTGGCTACACCTTC; abundance: -; d_gene: -; j_gene: TRBJ1-2; v_gene: TRBV6-5
CDR3aa: CASSLEYQGLRTGELFF; CDR3nt: TGTGCCAGCAGCTTAGAATATCAGGGGTTGCGCACCGGGGAGCTGTTTTTT; abundance: -; d_gene: -; j_gene: TRBJ2-2; v_gene: TRBV7-2
CDR3aa: CASSLEQFSYEQYF; CDR3nt: TGTGCCAGCAGCTTGGAACAGTTCTCCTACGAGCAGTACTTC; abundance: -; d_gene: -; j_gene: TRBJ2-7; v_gene: TRBV5-4
CDR3aa: CASSLTRWSNGLAGGRGTDTQYF; CDR3nt: TGTGCCAGCAGCTTAACGAGGTGGAGCAACGGACTAGCGGGGGGGAGAGGCACAGATACGCAGTATTTT; abundance: -; d_gene: TRBD2; j_gene: TRBJ2-3; v_gene: TRBV7-3
CDR3aa: CASSLAPGGSTGELFF; CDR3nt: TGTGCCAGCAGCTTAGCTCCCGGGGGTAGCACCGGGGAGCTGTTTTTT; abundance: -; d_gene: -; j_gene: TRBJ2-2; v_gene: TRBV7-9
CDR3aa: CASSQGRGYQPQHF; CDR3nt: TGTGCCAGCAGCCAAGGAAGGGGGTATCAGCCCCAGCATTTT; abundance: once; d_gene: -; j_gene: TRBJ1-5; v_gene: TRBV3-1/TRBV3-2
CDR3aa: CASSERVGVGYTF; CDR3nt: TGTGCCAGCAGTGAGAGGGTCGGGGTAGGCTACACCTTC; abundance: -; d_gene: -; j_gene: TRBJ1-2; v_gene: TRBV6-1
CDR3aa: CASRATYGYTF; CDR3nt: TGTGCCAGTAGGGCGACCTATGGCTACACCTTC; abundance: -; d_gene: -; j_gene: TRBJ1-2; v_gene: TRBV28
CDR3aa: CASSLAGGRDYYEQYF; CDR3nt: TGCGCCAGCAGCTTGGCCGGCGGTCGGGACTACTACGAGCAGTACTTC; abundance: -; d_gene: TRBD2; j_gene: TRBJ2-7; v_gene: TRBV5-1